This T cell receptor beta chain is from a study of response to subunit inactivated influenza vaccine. The study's findings and limits: With each seasonal influenza vaccination, the authors suggested, few new T cells are recruited.

TCRdb reanalysed the RT-PCR reads using MiXCR and keeps one entry per CDR3 protein. The profile covers approximately 490,000 distinct CDR3 sequences, with 6% to 9% appearing a single time and about an eighth taken by the ten largest. The CDR3 has 16 amino acids. V lost 6 bases, J lost 1 base, and 9 bases stayed unmatched. Germline CDR1 SGHTA, CDR2 FQGNSA. On this clonotype itself: Its antigen is unidentified.

The chain combines TRBV7-2 with TRBJ2-3; the match to TRBD2 covers 8 bases. The clonotype was recovered from a man aged 45 to 75 who received an inactivated influenza vaccine. Sequencing was performed on PBMCs from blood, taken around 25 months after vaccination. The CDR3 is CASRGARGGGTDTQYF. The CDR3 bases are TGTGCCAGCAGGGGGGCCCGGGGGGGCGGCACAGATACGCAGTATTTT.